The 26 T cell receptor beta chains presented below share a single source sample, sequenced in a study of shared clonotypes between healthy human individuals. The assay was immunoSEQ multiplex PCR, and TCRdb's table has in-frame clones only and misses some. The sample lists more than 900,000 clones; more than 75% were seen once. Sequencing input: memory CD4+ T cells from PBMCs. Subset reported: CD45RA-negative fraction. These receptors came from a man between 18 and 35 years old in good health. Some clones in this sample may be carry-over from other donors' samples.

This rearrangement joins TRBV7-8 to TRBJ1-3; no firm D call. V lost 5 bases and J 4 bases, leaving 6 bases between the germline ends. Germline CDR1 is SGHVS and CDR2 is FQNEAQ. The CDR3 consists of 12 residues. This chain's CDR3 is CASSDLGNTIYF. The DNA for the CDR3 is TGTGCCAGCAGCGACCTAGGAAACACCATATATTTT.

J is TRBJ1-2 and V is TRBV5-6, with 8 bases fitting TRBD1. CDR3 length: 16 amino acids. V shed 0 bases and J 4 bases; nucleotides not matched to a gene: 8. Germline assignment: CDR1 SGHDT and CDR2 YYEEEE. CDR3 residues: CASSLVSGQVSYGYTF. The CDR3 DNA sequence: TGTGCCAGCAGCTTGGTTTCGGGACAGGTTAGCTATGGCTACACCTTC.

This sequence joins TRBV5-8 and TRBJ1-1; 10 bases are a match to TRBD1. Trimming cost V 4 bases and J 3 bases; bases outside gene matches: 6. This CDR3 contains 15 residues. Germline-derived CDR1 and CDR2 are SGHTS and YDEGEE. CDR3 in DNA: TGTGCCAGCAGCATTTACGGGACAGGGGACACTGAAGCTTTCTTT. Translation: CASSIYGTGDTEAFF. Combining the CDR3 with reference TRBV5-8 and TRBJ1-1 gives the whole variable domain EAGVTQSPTHLIKTRGQQATLRCSPISGHTSVYWYQQALGLGLQFLLWYDEGEERNRGNFPPRFSGRQFPNYSSELNVNALELEDSALYLCASSIYGTGDTEAFFGQGTRLTVV.

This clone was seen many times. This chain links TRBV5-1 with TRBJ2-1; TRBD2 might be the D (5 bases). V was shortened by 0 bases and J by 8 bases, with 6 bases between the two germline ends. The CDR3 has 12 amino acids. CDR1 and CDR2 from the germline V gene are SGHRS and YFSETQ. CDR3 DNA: TGCGCCAGCAGCTTGGTGGGAGATGAGCAGTTCTTC. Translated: CASSLVGDEQFF.

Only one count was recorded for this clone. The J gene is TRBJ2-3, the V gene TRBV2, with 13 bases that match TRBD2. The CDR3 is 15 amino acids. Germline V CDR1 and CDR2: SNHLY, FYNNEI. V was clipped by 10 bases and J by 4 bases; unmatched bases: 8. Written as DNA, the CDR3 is TGTGCCACCCCTAGGACTAGCGGGAGCCCAGATACGCAGTATTTT. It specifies CATPRTSGSPDTQYF.

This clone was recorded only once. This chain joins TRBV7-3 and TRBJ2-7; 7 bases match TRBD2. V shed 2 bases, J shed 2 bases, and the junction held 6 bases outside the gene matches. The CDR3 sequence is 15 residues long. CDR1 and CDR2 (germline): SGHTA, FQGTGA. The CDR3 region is CASSLGSTSPYEQYF. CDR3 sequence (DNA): TGTGCCAGCAGCTTAGGGTCGACTAGCCCCTACGAGCAGTACTTC.

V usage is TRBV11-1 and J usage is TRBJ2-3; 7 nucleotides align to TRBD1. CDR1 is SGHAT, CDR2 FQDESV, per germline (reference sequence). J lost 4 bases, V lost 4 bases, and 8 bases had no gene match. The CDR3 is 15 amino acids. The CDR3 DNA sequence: TGTGCCAGCAGCTGGACAGGTTCAAGGGCAGATACGCAGTATTTT. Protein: CASSWTGSRADTQYF.

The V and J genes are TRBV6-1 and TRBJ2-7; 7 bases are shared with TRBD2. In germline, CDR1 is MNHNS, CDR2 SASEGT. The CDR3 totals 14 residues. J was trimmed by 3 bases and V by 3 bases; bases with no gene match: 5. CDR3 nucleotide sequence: TGTGCCAGCAGTGACTGGCGGGAGATCTACGAGCAGTACTTC. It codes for CASSDWREIYEQYF.

DNA for the CDR3: TGTGCCAGCAGCAAACAGGGTAGGGTTGACCAGCCCCAGCATTTT. It specifies CASSKQGRVDQPQHF. This sequence joins TRBV21-1 and TRBJ1-5; TRBD1 is the table's D call and was not checked against the DNA. TRBV21-1 counts as a pseudogene. The CDR3 is 15 residues long.

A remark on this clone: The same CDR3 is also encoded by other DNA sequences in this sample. The CDR3 loop is CASLSGGNQPQHF. CDR3 in DNA: TGTGCCAGCCTCTCAGGGGGCAATCAGCCCCAGCATTTT. This chain connects TRBV28 to TRBJ1-5; TRBD1 might be the D (6 bases). Germline V gene sequence: CDR1 MDHEN, CDR2 SYDVKM. There are 13 residues in the CDR3. V was cut by 8 bases and J by 2 bases, with 10 bases left in between.

CDR3 nucleotides: TGTGCCAGCAGTTTATCGGGTAGTGGCCCCCTGGGGAACACCTTC. As protein: CASSLSGSGPLGNTF. J is TRBJ1-2 and V is TRBV28; D remains unclear. Germline V gene data show CDR1 as MDHEN and CDR2 as SYDVKM. Trimming stripped 1 base from V and 12 bases from J, with 21 bases between. CDR3 length equals 15 residues.

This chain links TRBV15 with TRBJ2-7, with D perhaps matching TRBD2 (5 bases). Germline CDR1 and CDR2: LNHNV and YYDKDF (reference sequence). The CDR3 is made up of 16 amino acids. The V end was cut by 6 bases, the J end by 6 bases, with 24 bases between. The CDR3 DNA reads TGTGCCACCAGAAACCCAAAAAACGGGGAAGACTCCGAGCAGTACTTC. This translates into CATRNPKNGEDSEQYF.

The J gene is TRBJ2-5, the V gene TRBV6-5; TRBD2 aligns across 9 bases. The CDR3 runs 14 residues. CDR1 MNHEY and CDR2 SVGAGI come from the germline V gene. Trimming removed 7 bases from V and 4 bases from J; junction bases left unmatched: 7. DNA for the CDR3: TGTGCCAGCAAGGGGCGGGAGGGCCGAGAGACCCAGTACTTC. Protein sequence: CASKGREGRETQYF.

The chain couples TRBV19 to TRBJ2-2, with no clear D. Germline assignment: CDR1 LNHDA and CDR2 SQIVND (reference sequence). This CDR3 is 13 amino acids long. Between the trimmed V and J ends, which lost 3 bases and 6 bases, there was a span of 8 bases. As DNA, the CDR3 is TGTGCCAGTAGTATTATAAGCGCCGGGGAGCTGTTTTTT. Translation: CASSIISAGELFF.

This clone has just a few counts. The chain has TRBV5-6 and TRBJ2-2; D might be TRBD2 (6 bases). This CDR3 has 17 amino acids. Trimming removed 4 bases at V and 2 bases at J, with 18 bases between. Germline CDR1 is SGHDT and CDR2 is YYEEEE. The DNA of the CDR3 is TGTGCCAGCAGCCGGAGGACTACTACTACTAACACCGGGGAGCTGTTTTTT. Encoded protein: CASSRRTTTTNTGELFF.

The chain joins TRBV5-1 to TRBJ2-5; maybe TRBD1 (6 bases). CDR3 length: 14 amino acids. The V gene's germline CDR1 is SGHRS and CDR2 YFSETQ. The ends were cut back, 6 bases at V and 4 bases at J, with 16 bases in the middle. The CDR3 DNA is TGCGCCAGCACTCCGGTGGGGGCGCGAGAGACCCAGTACTTC. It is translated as CASTPVGARETQYF.

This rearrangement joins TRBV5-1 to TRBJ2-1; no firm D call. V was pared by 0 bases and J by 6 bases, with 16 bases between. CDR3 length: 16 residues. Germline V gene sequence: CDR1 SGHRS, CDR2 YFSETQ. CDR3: CASSLGQKTHGNEQFF. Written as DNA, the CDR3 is TGCGCCAGCAGCTTGGGCCAAAAAACACATGGCAATGAGCAGTTCTTC. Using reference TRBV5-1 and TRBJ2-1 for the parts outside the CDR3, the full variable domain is KAGVTQTPRYLIKTRGQQVTLSCSPISGHRSVSWYQQTPGQGLQFLFEYFSETQRNKGNFPGRFSGRQFSNSRSEMNVSTLELGDSALYLCASSLGQKTHGNEQFFGPGTRLTVL.

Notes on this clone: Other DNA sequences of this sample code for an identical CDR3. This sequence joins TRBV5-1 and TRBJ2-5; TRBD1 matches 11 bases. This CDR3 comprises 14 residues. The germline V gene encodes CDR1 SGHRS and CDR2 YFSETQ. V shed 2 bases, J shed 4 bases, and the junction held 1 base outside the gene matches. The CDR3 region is CASSLGTGGETQYF. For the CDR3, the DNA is TGCGCCAGCAGCTTAGGGACAGGGGGAGAGACCCAGTACTTC.

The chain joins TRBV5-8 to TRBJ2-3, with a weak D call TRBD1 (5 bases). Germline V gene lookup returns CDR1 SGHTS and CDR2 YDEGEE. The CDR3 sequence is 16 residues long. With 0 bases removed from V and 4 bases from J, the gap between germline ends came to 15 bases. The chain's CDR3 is CASSLEWGRFADTQYF. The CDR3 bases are TGTGCCAGCAGCTTGGAGTGGGGCAGGTTCGCAGATACGCAGTATTTT. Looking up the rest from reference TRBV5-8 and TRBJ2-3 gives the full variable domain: EAGVTQSPTHLIKTRGQQATLRCSPISGHTSVYWYQQALGLGLQFLLWYDEGEERNRGNFPPRFSGRQFPNYSSELNVNALELEDSALYLCASSLEWGRFADTQYFGPGTRLTVL.

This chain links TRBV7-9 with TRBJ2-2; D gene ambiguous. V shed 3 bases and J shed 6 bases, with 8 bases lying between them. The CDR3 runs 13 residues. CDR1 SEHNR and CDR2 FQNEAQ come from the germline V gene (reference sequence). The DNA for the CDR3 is TGTGCCAGCAGCTTTCCCGACGCCGGGGAGCTGTTTTTT. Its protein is CASSFPDAGELFF. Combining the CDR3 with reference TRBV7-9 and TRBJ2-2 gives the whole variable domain DTGVSQNPRHKITKRGQNVTFRCDPISEHNRLYWYRQTLGQGPEFLTYFQNEAQLEKSRLLSDRFSAERPKGSFSTLEIQRTEQGDSAMYLCASSFPDAGELFFGEGSRLTVL.

The chain's CDR3 is CASSRRLAGGTGELFF. DNA for the CDR3: TGCGCCAGCAGCAGGAGGTTAGCGGGAGGAACCGGGGAGCTGTTTTTT. The chain joins TRBV5-1 to TRBJ2-2, with 10 bases lining up with TRBD2. This CDR3 region has 16 residues. The trim removed 4 bases at V and 5 bases at J, leaving 8 bases unmatched. Germline V CDR1 and CDR2: SGHRS, YFSETQ. Full variable domain (remainder filled in from reference TRBV5-1 and TRBJ2-2): KAGVTQTPRYLIKTRGQQVTLSCSPISGHRSVSWYQQTPGQGLQFLFEYFSETQRNKGNFPGRFSGRQFSNSRSEMNVSTLELGDSALYLCASSRRLAGGTGELFFGEGSRLTVL.

CDR3 in amino acids: CASSELSGTGANVLTF. CDR3 DNA sequence: TGTGCCAGCAGTGAACTCTCAGGGACTGGGGCCAACGTCCTGACTTTC. The genes are TRBV28 and TRBJ2-6, with D possibly being TRBD1 (5 bases). The CDR3 has 16 residues. Germline V gives CDR1 MDHEN, CDR2 SYDVKM. V lost 5 bases, J lost 2 bases, and 13 bases lay in between.

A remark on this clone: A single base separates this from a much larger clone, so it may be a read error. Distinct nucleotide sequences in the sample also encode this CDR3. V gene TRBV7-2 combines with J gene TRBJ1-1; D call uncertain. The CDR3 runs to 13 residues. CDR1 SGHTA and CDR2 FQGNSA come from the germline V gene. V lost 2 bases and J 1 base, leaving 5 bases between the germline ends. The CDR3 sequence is CASSLRRNTEAFF. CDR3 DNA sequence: TGTGCCAGCAGCTTAAGGAGGAACACTGAAGCTTTCTTT.

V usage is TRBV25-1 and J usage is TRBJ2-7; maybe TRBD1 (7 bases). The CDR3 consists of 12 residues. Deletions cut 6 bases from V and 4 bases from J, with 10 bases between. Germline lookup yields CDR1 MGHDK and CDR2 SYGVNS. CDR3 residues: CASSAGQYEQYF. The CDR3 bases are TGTGCCAGCAGCGCGGGACAGTACGAGCAGTACTTC.

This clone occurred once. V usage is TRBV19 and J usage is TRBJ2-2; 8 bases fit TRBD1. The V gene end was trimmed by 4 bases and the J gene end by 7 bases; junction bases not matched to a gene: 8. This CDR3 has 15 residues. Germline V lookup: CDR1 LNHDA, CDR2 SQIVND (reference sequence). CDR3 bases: TGTGCCAGTAGTACGCGACAGGGGTCGGTCGGGGAGCTGTTTTTT. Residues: CASSTRQGSVGELFF. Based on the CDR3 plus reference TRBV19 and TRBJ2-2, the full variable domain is DGGITQSPKYLFRKEGQNVTLSCEQNLNHDAMYWYRQDPGQGLRLIYYSQIVNDFQKGDIAEGYSVSREKKESFPLTVTSAQKNPTAFYLCASSTRQGSVGELFFGEGSRLTVL.

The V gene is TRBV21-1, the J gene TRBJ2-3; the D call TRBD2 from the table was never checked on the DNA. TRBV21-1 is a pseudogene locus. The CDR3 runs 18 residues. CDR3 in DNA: TGTGCCAGCAGCAGGGTTAGCGGTTATCTTAAGCCCACAGATACGCAGTATTTT. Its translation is CASSRVSGYLKPTDTQYF.